Each of the 8 T cell receptor beta chains below was sequenced from the same sample in a study of monozygotic twins with cystic fibrosis (dated by TCRdb to about 2021). The protocol used for the library was the immunoSEQ multiplex PCR assay. TCRdb carries this immuneACCESS record with in-frame sequences only. Its versions omit some clonotypes, under half of them owing to an unresolved V gene in the studies checked, with the rest unexplained. This sample holds roughly 24,000 clones; 97% were observed only once. Jointly, the top ten make up 0.12% to 0.15% of the sample. The sequenced sample was blood. Receptor source: a girl aged 10-17 years with cystic fibrosis.

The chain is built from TRBV11-2 and TRBJ2-3; D may be TRBD1 (5 bases). The germline V gene has CDR1 SGHAT and CDR2 FQNNGV. The CDR3 is 14 residues long. Trimming removed 5 bases at V and 5 bases at J, with 14 bases between. CDR3 sequence (DNA): TGTGCCAGCAGCCAAAAACTGGGGCGAGATACGCAGTATTTT. This sequence encodes CASSQKLGRDTQYF. The entire variable domain, with the rest obtained from reference TRBV11-2 and TRBJ2-3, is as follows: EAGVAQSPRYKIIEKRQSVAFWCNPISGHATLYWYQQILGQGPKLLIQFQNNGVVDDSQLPKDRFSAERLKGVDSTLKIQPAKLEDSAVYLCASSQKLGRDTQYFGPGTRLTVL.

This clone was recorded only once. The V call is TRBV5-6, the J call TRBJ1-5; 7 positions match TRBD1. The CDR3 runs to 17 residues. CDR1 is SGHDT, CDR2 YYEEEE, per germline. Trimming took 0 bases from V and 4 from J; bases not matched to a gene: 10. The DNA for the CDR3 is TGTGCCAGCAGCTTGGATCGGGACAGCGCCCCGAATCAGCCCCAGCATTTT. This gives the protein CASSLDRDSAPNQPQHF.

Only one count was recorded for this clone. CDR3 sequence: CASSQDMTYEQYF. Written as DNA, the CDR3 is TGCGCCAGCAGCCAAGATATGACCTACGAGCAGTACTTC. This rearrangement joins TRBV4-3 to TRBJ2-7; D unclear. The V and J ends lost 0 bases and 2 bases respectively, with 5 bases between them. The CDR3 loop spans 13 amino acids. Germline CDR1 is LGHNA and CDR2 is YSLEER.

The chain joins TRBV9 to TRBJ2-3; weak D call: TRBD1 (6 bases). Germline CDR1 and CDR2: SGDLS and YYNGEE. Trimming left V 1 base short and J 6 bases short, with 6 bases between. The CDR3 has 12 amino acids. The CDR3 loop is CASSVQGDTQYF. The DNA of the CDR3 is TGTGCCAGCAGCGTACAGGGGGATACGCAGTATTTT. The whole variable domain, remainder taken from reference TRBV9 and TRBJ2-3, is DSGVTQTPKHLITATGQRVTLRCSPRSGDLSVYWYQQSLDQGLQFLIQYYNGEERAKGNILERFSAQQFPDLHSELNLSSLELGDSALYFCASSVQGDTQYFGPGTRLTVL.

This clone was recorded only once. The chain has TRBV5-6 and TRBJ1-5; D is ambiguous. The CDR3 runs to 13 residues. CDR1 is SGHDT, CDR2 YYEEEE, per germline. Between the trimmed V and J ends, which lost 0 bases and 11 bases, there was a span of 12 bases. CDR3 DNA sequence: TGTGCCAGCAGCTTGGGAGGGCTGGGATCCCAGCATTTT. Protein: CASSLGGLGSQHF.

The chain employs TRBV7-6 and TRBJ2-1; 10 bases are a match to TRBD2. V shed 5 bases, J shed 2 bases, and the junction held 6 bases outside the gene matches. The CDR3 loop spans 16 amino acids. Germline values: CDR1 SGHVS, CDR2 FNYEAQ. The CDR3 DNA sequence: TGTGCCAGCAGCATTAAAGCGGGAGGGGCCTACAATGAGCAGTTCTTC. Translated: CASSIKAGGAYNEQFF.

The V and J genes are TRBV5-6 and TRBJ2-1, with 8 bases matching TRBD1. This CDR3 spans 15 amino acids. J lost 7 bases, V lost 3 bases, and 9 bases had no gene match. The germline V gene has CDR1 SGHDT and CDR2 YYEEEE. CDR3 DNA sequence: TGTGCCAGCAGCTCCGGGACAGGTGCTCGGAATGAGCAGTTCTTC. Protein product: CASSSGTGARNEQFF. Drawing the rest from reference TRBV5-6 and TRBJ2-1, the complete variable domain is DAGVTQSPTHLIKTRGQQVTLRCSPKSGHDTVSWYQQALGQGPQFIFQYYEEEERQRGNFPDRFSGHQFPNYSSELNVNALLLGDSALYLCASSSGTGARNEQFFGPGTRLTVL.

The chain joins TRBV20-1 to TRBJ2-1; D is unclear. The CDR3 contains 11 residues. Germline V gene data show CDR1 as DFQATT and CDR2 as SNEGSKA (reference sequence). V was clipped by 6 bases and J by 8 bases, with 11 bases between them. CDR3 amino acids: CSASRSDEQFF. The CDR3 nucleotides read TGCAGTGCCAGTCGGTCCGATGAGCAGTTCTTC.